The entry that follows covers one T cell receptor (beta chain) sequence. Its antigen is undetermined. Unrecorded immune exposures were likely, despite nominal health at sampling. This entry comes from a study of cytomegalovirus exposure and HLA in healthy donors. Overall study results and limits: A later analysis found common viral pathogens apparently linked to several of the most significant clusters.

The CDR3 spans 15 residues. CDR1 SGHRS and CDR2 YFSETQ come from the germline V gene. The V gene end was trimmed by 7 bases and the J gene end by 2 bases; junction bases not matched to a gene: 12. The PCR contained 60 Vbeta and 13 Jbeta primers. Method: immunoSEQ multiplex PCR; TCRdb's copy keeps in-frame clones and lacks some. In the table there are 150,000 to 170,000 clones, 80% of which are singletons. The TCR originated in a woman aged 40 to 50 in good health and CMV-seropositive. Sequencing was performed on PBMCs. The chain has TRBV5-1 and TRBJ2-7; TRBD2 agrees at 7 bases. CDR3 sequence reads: CASGSPGGGAYEQYF. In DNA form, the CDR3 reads TGCGCCAGCGGATCGCCGGGAGGAGGTGCCTACGAGCAGTACTTC.